The T cell receptor beta chain under discussion was sequenced for a study of Ad26.COV2.S vaccination and SARS-CoV-2 variants (dated by TCRdb to the early 2020s). Regarding the research as a whole: Donors in the vaccine arm were drawn from COV1001, a multicentre, randomized, double-blind, placebo-controlled phase I-IIa trial testing Ad26.COV2.S in healthy adults. Dosing of Ad26.COV2.S was intramuscular, at either 5x10^10 or 1x10^11 viral particles, delivered as one shot or as two shots spaced 56 days apart. Sequencing of the TCRbeta repertoire served to evaluate the specificity and breadth of SARS-CoV-2-reactive T cell receptors following Ad26.COV2.S vaccination. The TCR-sequenced set comprised around 30 samples: roughly 19 Ad26.COV2.S vaccine recipients, 5 placebo recipients and 8 SARS-CoV-2 convalescent individuals. Trial participants were randomized into five groups of five: low-dose or high-dose Ad26.COV2.S given once or twice, or placebo on both occasions. Investigators remained blinded to trial group allocation during experiments and outcome assessment.

The immunoSEQ Assay was the method used to sequence TCRbeta CDR3 regions. After extraction, genomic DNA underwent amplification by bias-controlled multiplex PCR, followed by high-throughput sequencing. The paper's processing steps were these. Collapsing and filtering of sequences were performed to quantify the absolute abundance of each unique TCRbeta CDR3 region. T cell fraction was estimated by normalization of TCRbeta template counts to usable DNA, with usable DNA being measured through amplification of reference genes present in all nucleated cells. Repertoire TCRs were annotated as SARS-CoV-2-specific by exact matching of V gene, CDR3 amino acid sequence and J gene to a known reactive TCR set. MIRA supplied the reference SARS-CoV-2 TCR set, which was filtered for enrichment in COVID-19-positive ImmuneCODE repertoires so that public or cross-reactive TCRs were removed. Using the MIRA antigens, annotated TCRs were further analysed by specific ORF or by position within an ORF. Breadth was defined as the number of annotated unique rearrangements divided by the total number of unique productive rearrangements, and depth was defined as the summed frequency of the annotated unique rearrangements. Two-sided Wilcoxon rank-sum tests were applied when comparing TCR breadth between groups. Here the immuneACCESS table is served through TCRdb, limited to in-frame sequences with V and J called. Missing clones are a known gap in these copies; in checked studies unresolved V genes cover under half, and the rest lacks a known reason. Clone size and V and J calls were adopted from that table, with D and trimming inferred from the DNA. The sample contains roughly 350,000 clones, around 89% of them found a single time. The ten largest clonotypes hold approximately 5% of the sample.

In light of the paper, this sample's treatment or condition label describes: roughly 18 received Ad26.COV2.S at low or high dose, single or two shots; roughly 5 received placebo; per-sample allocation not given. Repertoires of vaccine and placebo recipients were sequenced from samples collected on day 63 after the first injection. Cohort 1b enrolled around 24 adults aged 18-55 years at a single site in Boston, USA, between 29 July and 7 August 2020. Ad26.COV2.S was a replication-incompetent adenovirus type 26 vector that expressed a prefusion-stabilized SARS-CoV-2 spike protein derived from the original Wuhan strain. Reading the germline V gene gives CDR1 SNHLY and CDR2 FYNNEI. V has 1 base trimmed and J has 5 bases trimmed; junction bases matching no gene number 5. The CDR3 sequence holds 15 residues, the cysteine and phenylalanine included. Only the CDR3 portion is preserved as DNA: 45 bases, with reading frame beginning at the first base.

The paper's findings and limits, for the study overall: Comparable non-spike TCR breadth was observed between vaccine and placebo recipients, consistent with only spike being contained in the vaccine. Compared with placebo recipients, Ad26.COV2.S recipients showed higher spike-specific TCR breadth (P = 0.0014). According to the authors, total T cell responses may have been underestimated by the TCR breadth and depth analyses. The study lacked the statistical power to compare responses across vaccine doses or regimens. After vaccination, spike-specific CD8+ and CD4+ T cell responses were reported to show substantial breadth.

A remark on this clone: The target of this receptor is not known. Base qualities were left out, and no much larger clone turns up one base away.

Sequences were derived from peripheral blood, sampled in a trial of Ad26.COV2.S vaccine versus placebo. The receptor chain draws on TRBV2 and TRBJ1-1; TRBD1 lines up with 9 middle nucleotides. The TCR comes from a person aged 18 to 65 who received the Ad26.COV2.S COVID-19 vaccine or a placebo. The bases read TGTGCCAGCAGTGAAGGAGGACAGGGGATAACTGAAGCTTTCTTT. The translation is CASSEGGQGITEAFF. Supplemented by the reference TRBV2 and TRBJ1-1 proteins around the CDR3, the complete variable domain is EPEVTQTPSHQVTQMGQEVILRCVPISNHLYFYWYRQILGQKVEFLVSFYNNEISEKSEIFDDQFSVERPDGSNFTLKIRSTKLEDSAMYFCASSEGGQGITEAFFGQGTRLTVV.